This T cell receptor (beta chain) was captured by sequencing in a study of blood T cell repertoires in COVID-19. Study in general: From T cells, B-cell-depleted T cells, or PBMCs came the material, which was cDNA or gDNA.

Produced via immunoSEQ multiplex PCR; TCRdb's table is partial and in-frame only. The table has around 200,000 clones, around 80% seen once. CDR1 is MNHEY, CDR2 SMNVEV, per germline (reference sequence). The CDR3 runs to 15 residues. J gave up 4 bases and V 2 bases, and 4 bases lay outside the gene matches. The chain links TRBV27 to TRBJ2-7; TRBD2 aligns across 11 bases. Sequenced input: peripheral blood. The sequence came from a woman aged 40 to 50 with COVID-19, enrolled during active disease. This CDR3 reads CASSLIGTSGYEQYF. DNA of the CDR3: TGTGCCAGCAGTTTAATAGGGACTAGCGGTTACGAGCAGTACTTC.